A single sample is the source of the 4 T cell receptor beta chains below, sequenced in a study of cytomegalovirus exposure and HLA in healthy donors. With 60 Vbeta and 13 Jbeta primers, the PCR was carried out. Sequenced by immunoSEQ multiplex PCR; TCRdb stores in-frame clones only, minus some. Of just over 150,000 clones listed, about 75% are singletons. Sequencing was done on a sample of PBMCs. The source of these receptors is a female donor in good health and CMV-seronegative.

The chain uses TRBV6-5 and TRBJ1-6, with D maybe TRBD1 (6 bases). Germline V gene lookup returns CDR1 MNHEY and CDR2 SVGAGI. The CDR3 is 15 amino acids. Trimming stripped 3 bases from V and 2 bases from J, with 8 bases between. The CDR3 DNA reads TGTGCCAGCAGTTATCGACAGGCCTATAATTCACCCCTCCACTTT. This codes for CASSYRQAYNSPLHF.

The chain has TRBV19 and TRBJ1-4; 9 bases agree with TRBD1. Looked up from germline, CDR1 is LNHDA and CDR2 is SQIVND (reference sequence). The CDR3 sequence is 14 residues long. The V and J ends lost 6 bases and 8 bases, in that order; junction bases with no gene match: 7. The CDR3 loop reads CASRPGTGLEKLFF. DNA of the CDR3: TGTGCCAGTAGACCCGGGACAGGGTTGGAAAAACTGTTTTTT.

This clone was detected a few times. The genes are TRBV27 and TRBJ1-6; TRBD1 matches 9 bases. The CDR3 has 15 amino acids. With 1 base clipped from V and 10 bases from J, the junction kept 5 bases outside the gene matches. Germline V lookup: CDR1 MNHEY, CDR2 SMNVEV (reference sequence). The CDR3 protein is CASSLLNRGQSPLHF. In DNA, the CDR3 is TGTGCCAGCAGTTTATTAAACAGGGGGCAATCACCCCTCCACTTT.

V usage is TRBV7-2 and J usage is TRBJ2-5, with a tentative D call TRBD2 (5 bases). The CDR3 is made up of 14 amino acids. Trimming left V 4 bases short and J 3 bases short, with 12 bases between. In germline, CDR1 is SGHTA, CDR2 FQGNSA. In DNA, the CDR3 is TGTGCCAGCAGCTCTAACCGGGGAAAAGAGACCCAGTACTTC. This translates into CASSSNRGKETQYF.